Listed below are T cell receptor beta chains from one sample, sequenced in a study of blood T cell repertoires in COVID-19. Produced via immunoSEQ multiplex PCR; TCRdb's table is partial and in-frame only. The repertoire holds fewer than 350,000 clones, with less than 95% as singletons. Sequenced input: PBMCs or T cells enriched from blood (not recorded which). These TCRs come from a man in his forties or fifties who had been exposed to COVID-19. Each CDR3 is given with its conserved first and last residue. A D gene is named only where the DNA matches it firmly. Clone size, where shown, is once, few, many, or a class for clones that have expanded.

cdr3_length clone_size d_call j_call v_call cdr3_aa cdr3_nt
12 - - TRBJ2-2 TRBV12-3/TRBV12-4 CASSQGYGELFF TGTGCCAGCAGTCAGGGATACGGGGAGCTGTTTTTT
15 once - TRBJ1-4 TRBV7-8 CASSSRPGSNEKLFF TGTGCCAGCAGCTCCCGGCCGGGAAGTAATGAAAAACTGTTTTTT
13 - TRBD2 TRBJ2-1 TRBV19 CASNNGLANEQFF TGTGCCAGTAACAATGGACTAGCGAATGAGCAGTTCTTC
12 - - TRBJ2-3 TRBV29-1 CSVIRNTDTQYF TGCAGCGTTATTAGAAACACAGATACGCAGTATTTT
14 - TRBD1 TRBJ1-1 TRBV5-6 CASSLGQGLTEAFF TGTGCCAGCAGCCTAGGACAGGGATTAACTGAAGCTTTCTTT
11 - - TRBJ2-2 TRBV20-1 CSARVSGELFF TGCAGTGCTAGAGTATCCGGGGAGCTGTTTTTT
11 - TRBD1 TRBJ1-1 TRBV6-5 CASTRGQGAFF TGTGCCAGCACCCGGGGACAGGGGGCTTTCTTT
15 - TRBD1 TRBJ2-7 TRBV7-6 CASSLSGQGADEQYF TGTGCCAGCAGCTTATCGGGACAGGGGGCAGACGAGCAGTACTTC
13 - - TRBJ2-3 TRBV11-3 CASSLGDFSGQYF TGTGCCAGCAGCTTAGGGGACTTCTCCGGGCAGTATTTT
16 - TRBD2 TRBJ2-3 TRBV6-2/TRBV6-3 CASSYLASGYSDTQYF TGTGCCAGCAGTTACCTCGCTAGCGGGTACTCAGATACGCAGTATTTT
17 - TRBD2 TRBJ2-3 TRBV9 CASSVTSGRDSTDTQYF TGTGCCAGCAGCGTAACTAGCGGGAGGGACAGCACAGATACGCAGTATTTT
16 - TRBD1 TRBJ1-6 TRBV6-1 CASSGPGTGVFSPLHF TGTGCCAGCAGTGGCCCCGGGACAGGGGTATTTTCACCCCTCCACTTT
11 - - TRBJ1-2 TRBV25-1 CASLEGSGYTF TGTGCCAGCCTCGAGGGATCGGGCTACACCTTC
13 - - TRBJ2-7 TRBV27 CASSLSPTYEQYF TGTGCCAGCAGTTTATCGCCCACTTACGAGCAGTACTTC
16 - TRBD2 TRBJ2-1 TRBV28 CASSLSSGVSYNEQFF TGTGCCAGCAGTTTATCTAGCGGAGTCTCCTACAATGAGCAGTTCTTC
14 - TRBD2 TRBJ2-7 TRBV24-1 CATSDGGLAGEQYF TGTGCCACCAGTGACGGGGGACTAGCGGGCGAGCAGTACTTC
11 - - TRBJ1-4 TRBV18 CASSPSEKLFF TGTGCCAGCTCACCGAGTGAAAAACTGTTTTTT
15 - TRBD2 TRBJ2-7 TRBV27 CASRPRLAGGYEQYF TGTGCCAGCAGACCCAGACTAGCGGGAGGGTACGAGCAGTACTTC
15 - TRBD2 TRBJ2-5 TRBV9 CASSGPGTNQETQYF TGTGCCAGCAGCGGACCCGGGACTAACCAAGAGACCCAGTACTTC
12 - TRBD1 TRBJ2-7 TRBV30 CAWNRGGDEQYF TGTGCCTGGAACAGGGGTGGTGACGAGCAGTACTTC
15 once - TRBJ1-1 TRBV19 CASSLSPERNTEAFF TGTGCCAGTAGTCTATCCCCCGAAAGGAACACTGAAGCTTTCTTT
12 - - TRBJ2-5 TRBV7-9 CASSLAGAPPYF TGTGCCAGCAGCTTAGCTGGGGCTCCCCCTTACTTC